The table lists the clone carrying this T cell receptor (beta chain) with many counts. The antigen remains unidentified. Multiplex PCR amplified TCR beta CDR3 with 32 V and 13 J primers. TCRdb reprocessed the multiplex PCR reads with MiXCR, giving one entry per CDR3 protein. Seen here are 20,000 to 25,000 distinct CDR3 sequences, 28% observed once, and the top ten hold around 4%. The sample belongs to a study of immune heterogeneity within non-small cell lung tumors. Study-wide context: A few squamous cell carcinomas, about 10 non-squamous carcinomas and 1 not otherwise specified made up the tumors. Study observations and caveats: Identical dominant CDR3 beta clonotypes spanned tumor sites within a patient, beside site-unique high-frequency clones. A moderate but significant correlation was found, linking local T-cell clonality with local tumor mutational burden (R roughly 0.31).

As template, the study used bulk tumor genomic DNA at 550 to 700 ng per sample. Several widely spaced biopsies per primary tumor were taken during surgery. Those enrolled were patients newly diagnosed with untreated non-small cell lung cancer and undergoing curative surgery. Trimming cost V 3 bases and J 3 bases, with 3 bases left between them. Germline V CDR1 and CDR2: SGHAT, FQNNGV. The CDR3 length is 12 residues. This clonotype originated in a man in his forties with non-small cell lung cancer. The chain employs TRBV11-2 and TRBJ1-3; no definite D call. The sequencing input was lung tumor tissue. CDR3 bases: TGTGCCAGCAGCTTTTTTGGAAACACCATATATTTT. It translates to CASSFFGNTIYF.